The clone carrying this T cell receptor beta chain was found a few times. Its antigen is unknown. The CDR3 loop spans 14 amino acids. From germline, CDR1 is LNHDA and CDR2 SQIVND (reference sequence). The germline V and J ends were trimmed by 5 bases and 5 bases, with 15 bases remaining between them. This record comes from a study of response to subunit inactivated influenza vaccine. Study results and limitations: The authors proposed limited new T cell recruitment per seasonal influenza vaccination.

TCRdb reprocessed the RT-PCR reads via MiXCR and lists one record per CDR3 protein. This sample has around 570,000 distinct CDR3 sequences, with about 8% found just once. This sequence originates from a man between 50 and 75 years old who received an inactivated influenza vaccine. The chain recombines TRBV19 with TRBJ1-1, with D maybe TRBD1 (6 bases). Specimen: PBMCs from blood, collected less than 30 months after vaccination. The CDR3 nucleotides read TGTGCCAGTAGTTACAGGGAGGTGGGTACTGAAGCTTTCTTT. Translated, it gives CASSYREVGTEAFF.